This T cell receptor beta chain comes out of a study of blood T cells in healthy people across ages. Notes on the study in general: The fall in TCR beta diversity per million T cells was roughly linear with age. Researchers judged that diversity estimates from one million T cells fell short of true values. TCR beta diversity was tightly associated with the proportion of naive T cells.

Then a second PCR, running roughly 7 to 11 cycles, was carried out with a sample-barcoded 5' primer and a J-beta primer mix. Each cDNA molecule was tagged by a template-switch adaptor with 12 random nucleotides. TCRdb itself ran the 5' RACE reads through MiXCR, one entry per CDR3 protein. The sample has approximately 850,000 distinct CDR3 sequences; under 45% are singletons. Of note for this clonotype: No antigen is known for it.

Between the trimmed V and J ends, which lost 1 base and 2 bases, there was a span of 12 bases. The CDR3 covers 15 residues. Germline loops: CDR1 SGHAT, CDR2 FQNNGV. The chain carries TRBV11-2 and TRBJ2-7, with D tentatively TRBD1 (6 bases). Sequenced input: blood. The sequence derives from a man between 60 and 75 years old in good health. CDR3 coding DNA: TGTGCCAGCAGCTTAGCCGCAGGGGTAACCTACGAGCAGTACTTC. Its translation: CASSLAAGVTYEQYF.